Detailed here is one TCR beta chain. Its antigen remains unidentified. These data are taken from a study of early stage breast cancer tumors. Across the whole study: ER+/PR+/HER2- status applied to about 70% of the 16 invasive breast tumors. General study results and limits: Enriched TCRB sequences shared across patients were mostly commonly generated sequences. Tumors had 2 to 3-fold higher T cell density and higher clonality than adjacent normal breast tissue.

Germline CDR1 MNHEY, CDR2 SMNVEV (reference sequence). The V end lost 5 bases, the J end lost 1 base, and 23 bases lay between the germline ends. This CDR3 is built from 18 residues. Assay used: immunoSEQ multiplex PCR; TCRdb lists only in-frame clones, some missing. The data contain around 9,000 clones, about two thirds of them seen just once; the ten biggest clones take up 15% to 20%. This chain joins TRBV27 and TRBJ1-1, with unresolved D. The clonotype comes from a person between 60 and 69 years old with breast cancer. Sequencing was done on a sample of normal breast tissue next to the tumor. CDR3 sequence reads: CASSIIAPSYSRNTEAFF. CDR3 nucleotides: TGTGCCAGCAGTATTATCGCCCCAAGCTATAGTAGGAACACTGAAGCTTTCTTT.